One and the same sample provided the 32 T cell receptor beta chains below, sequenced in a study of T cell repertoires in cytomegalovirus infection (dated by TCRdb to about 2019). For sequencing, an Illumina HiSeq 1500 was employed. TCRdb passed the public sequencing reads through fastp at Q25 and MiXCR, retaining productive beta sequences. For every CDR3 protein sequence, its rows merge into one entry that carries the most common genes and DNA. Counted in this sample were around 230,000 distinct CDR3 sequences; about 40% of them appeared once. Approximately 60% of the sample rests with the top ten. No antigen is known for these receptors. Explained via the paper, the treatment or condition label denotes: in vitro stimulation with specific CMV peptide epitopes to enrich CMV-specific T cells. The sequencing here drew on CD8+ T cells from cultured PBMCs, taken from culture after CMV antigen stimulation. These TCRs come from a human donor in good health (CMV status not recorded). Some clones in this sample may be carry-over from other donors' samples.

The V and J genes are TRBV12-3 or TRBV12-4 and TRBJ2-2, with D hard to call. V was pared by 0 bases and J by 4 bases, with 15 bases between. The CDR3 consists of 17 residues. CDR3 DNA: TGTGCCAGCAGTTTAGCGAAACGGATGAACGGCACCGGGGAGCTGTTTTTT. Translating gives CASSLAKRMNGTGELFF.

The rearrangement joins TRBV5-1 to TRBJ1-1, with 9 bases identical to TRBD1. The CDR3 runs 15 residues. Germline trimming cut 0 bases from V and 4 bases from J; bases unmatched to any gene: 4. CDR1 is SGHRS and CDR2 is YFSETQ in the germline V gene. The CDR3 region is CASSLDRGRGTEAFF. CDR3 in DNA: TGCGCCAGCAGCTTGGACAGGGGGCGAGGCACTGAAGCTTTCTTT.

The CDR3 protein is CSARDSLAGDSYNEQFF. Written as DNA, the CDR3 is TGCAGTGCTAGAGATTCGCTAGCGGGAGATTCTTACAATGAGCAGTTCTTC. This chain links TRBV20-1 with TRBJ2-1, with 10 nucleotides matching TRBD2. Per germline, CDR1 DFQATT and CDR2 SNEGSKA (reference sequence). Germline trimming cut 0 bases from V and 4 bases from J; bases unmatched to any gene: 9. The CDR3 is made up of 17 amino acids.

This sequence joins TRBV19 and TRBJ1-3, with TRBD1 matching over 7 bases. V was clipped by 5 bases and J by 0 bases; unmatched bases: 4. The CDR3 is 15 residues long. Germline CDR1 and CDR2: LNHDA and SQIVND (reference sequence). The CDR3 DNA follows: TGTGCCAGTAGTCCGTGGGACAGCTCTGGAAACACCATATATTTT. Translating gives CASSPWDSSGNTIYF. Using reference TRBV19 and TRBJ1-3 for the parts outside the CDR3, the full variable domain is DGGITQSPKYLFRKEGQNVTLSCEQNLNHDAMYWYRQDPGQGLRLIYYSQIVNDFQKGDIAEGYSVSREKKESFPLTVTSAQKNPTAFYLCASSPWDSSGNTIYFGEGSWLTVV.

The chain recombines TRBV6-1 with TRBJ2-7, with TRBD2 as a possible D gene (5 bases). The V and J ends lost 1 base and 6 bases respectively, with 13 bases between them. The CDR3 length is 14 residues. Germline lookup yields CDR1 MNHNS and CDR2 SASEGT. CDR3 residues: CASSEVGGGGEQYF. The CDR3 nucleotides are TGTGCCAGCAGTGAAGTAGGCGGAGGTGGCGAGCAGTACTTC.

The rearrangement uses TRBV3-1 and TRBJ2-7; 9 nucleotides line up with TRBD2. Germline lookup yields CDR1 LGHDT and CDR2 YNNKEL (reference sequence). Trimming at V came to 4 bases and at J to 2 bases, leaving 12 bases not matched to a gene. The CDR3 consists of 17 residues. The CDR3 here is CASSRRPRGGITYEQYF. CDR3 DNA sequence: TGTGCCAGCAGCCGAAGGCCGCGGGGGGGGATAACCTACGAGCAGTACTTC.

V is TRBV2 and J is TRBJ2-5; perhaps TRBD2 as D (7 bases). With 7 bases removed from V and 4 bases from J, the gap between germline ends came to 16 bases. The CDR3 sequence is 14 residues long. Germline V gives CDR1 SNHLY, CDR2 FYNNEI. CDR3 nucleotides: TGTGCCAGCATTCCTCGGGGAGGGGGAGAGACCCAGTACTTC. This gives the protein CASIPRGGGETQYF.

The CDR3 coding sequence is TGTGCCAGCAGCTTAAACGTCTTAACAGATACGCAGTATTTT. As protein: CASSLNVLTDTQYF. This sequence joins TRBV7-6 and TRBJ2-3; D is ambiguous. V dropped 2 bases and J dropped 3 bases, with 9 bases sitting between them. Germline values: CDR1 SGHVS, CDR2 FNYEAQ. The CDR3 spans 14 residues.

The chain combines TRBV7-6 with TRBJ2-2, with TRBD2 identical over 9 bases. The V gene's germline CDR1 is SGHVS and CDR2 FNYEAQ. CDR3 length equals 17 residues. V shed 3 bases, J shed 4 bases, and the junction held 9 bases outside the gene matches. The CDR3 DNA sequence: TGTGCCAGCAGCTTTCGGTTAGCGGGAGCTATCACCGGGGAGCTGTTTTTT. The encoded protein is CASSFRLAGAITGELFF.

CDR3 protein: CATERLWGEYVYDEQFF. The CDR3, as DNA: TGTGCCACCGAGCGTTTGTGGGGGGAATACGTATACGATGAGCAGTTCTTC. V and J are TRBV15 and TRBJ2-1, with a weak D call TRBD2 (6 bases). This CDR3 has 17 amino acids. Trimming took off 8 bases at V and 8 bases at J, with 28 bases between the two ends. Germline lookup yields CDR1 LNHNV and CDR2 YYDKDF (reference sequence).

This clonotype occurred a few times. The chain uses TRBV7-3 and TRBJ1-2, with D tentatively TRBD1 (6 bases). This CDR3 comprises 15 residues. Germline V gene data show CDR1 as SGHTA and CDR2 as FQGTGA. V gave up 5 bases and J gave up 8 bases, with 21 bases separating them. The CDR3 DNA follows: TGTGCCAGCAGCCCGGCGGGGGGCGGGATGGGAGGCTACACCTTC. It yields the protein CASSPAGGGMGGYTF.

This sequence joins TRBV11-2 and TRBJ2-2, with D perhaps TRBD2 (6 bases). Germline lookup yields CDR1 SGHAT and CDR2 FQNNGV. V was shortened by 4 bases and J by 2 bases, with 11 bases between the two germline ends. This CDR3 has 15 amino acids. DNA of the CDR3: TGTGCCAGCAGCTCAAAGGGACTCAACACCGGGGAGCTGTTTTTT. The encoded protein is CASSSKGLNTGELFF.

Here the CDR3 DNA reads TGCAGCGTAGGAGTAATTCAGCCCCAGCATTTT. This sequence encodes CSVGVIQPQHF. This chain joins TRBV29-1 and TRBJ1-5; D remains unclear. This CDR3 has 11 residues. Trimming removed 6 bases from V and 6 bases from J, with 9 bases in between. From germline, CDR1 is SQVTM and CDR2 ANQGSEA.

The chain uses TRBV20-1 and TRBJ1-2; possibly TRBD1 for D (5 bases). The V gene's germline CDR1 is DFQATT and CDR2 SNEGSKA (reference sequence). CDR3 length equals 13 residues. V lost 1 base and J 5 bases, leaving 11 bases between the germline ends. CDR3 sequence (DNA): TGCAGTGCTAGAGGGCGAGGGGCGTATGGCTACACCTTC. Amino acid sequence: CSARGRGAYGYTF.

This sequence joins TRBV19 and TRBJ1-5; a possible D gene is TRBD1 (5 bases). The germline CDR1 and CDR2 sequences are LNHDA and SQIVND (reference sequence). This CDR3 is 11 amino acids long. Trimming cost V 8 bases and J 7 bases, with 9 bases left between them. The CDR3, as DNA: TGTGCCAGTGGGACGTCCCAGCCCCAGCATTTT. Its translation is CASGTSQPQHF.

The chain joins TRBV7-8 to TRBJ2-5, with TRBD2 matching over 12 bases. The V segment lost 4 bases and the J segment 5 bases; nucleotides outside the gene matches: 2. The CDR3 contains 14 residues. The germline CDR1 and CDR2 sequences are SGHVS and FQNEAQ. CDR3 amino acids: CASSSTSGGETQYF. In DNA form, the CDR3 reads TGTGCCAGCAGCTCCACTAGCGGGGGGGAGACCCAGTACTTC. Supplemented by reference TRBV7-8 and TRBJ2-5, the full variable domain reads GAGVSQSPRYKVAKRGQDVALRCDPISGHVSLFWYQQALGQGPEFLTYFQNEAQLDKSGLPSDRFFAERPEGSVSTLKIQRTQQEDSAVYLCASSSTSGGETQYFGPGTRLLVL.

The V and J genes are TRBV7-6 and TRBJ1-1; D call uncertain. This CDR3 has 13 residues. Germline V gene data show CDR1 as SGHVS and CDR2 as FNYEAQ. The V end was cut by 0 bases, the J end by 5 bases, with 7 bases between. The CDR3 sequence is CASSLAAGTEAFF. CDR3 nucleotide sequence: TGTGCCAGCAGCTTAGCCGCGGGAACTGAAGCTTTCTTT.

A few counts support this clonotype. The V and J genes are TRBV20-1 and TRBJ2-5, with a possible D match to TRBD1 (7 bases). CDR1 and CDR2 (germline): DFQATT, SNEGSKA (reference sequence). CDR3 size: 14 residues. V was trimmed by 3 bases and J by 5 bases, leaving 16 bases between them. The CDR3 coding sequence is TGCAGTGCTAGGGGGCAGGGGGGTTTGGAGACCCAGTACTTC. Its protein product is CSARGQGGLETQYF.

A few counts support this clonotype. V gene TRBV28 combines with J gene TRBJ2-7, with D perhaps matching TRBD1 or TRBD2 (5 bases each). Germline lookup yields CDR1 MDHEN and CDR2 SYDVKM. This CDR3 has 19 amino acids. The germline V and J ends were trimmed by 0 bases and 4 bases, with 25 bases remaining between them. CDR3 protein: CASSLWLDGSGMGEYEQYF. The CDR3 nucleotides are TGTGCCAGCAGTTTATGGTTGGACGGCTCGGGGATGGGGGAATACGAGCAGTACTTC.

This CDR3 is CASSLSPGQEGQETQYF. The CDR3 DNA reads as TGTGCCAGCAGCTTATCGCCGGGACAGGAGGGCCAAGAGACCCAGTACTTC. The J gene is TRBJ2-5, the V gene TRBV11-1; 8 bases are a match to TRBD1. Losses at the gene ends were 2 bases for V and 1 base for J; bases not matched to a gene: 9. Germline CDR1 SGHAT, CDR2 FQDESV (reference sequence). The CDR3 is made up of 17 amino acids.

CDR3 coding DNA: TGTGCCAGCAGCCAAACGGGGGTTACTGGCTACACCTTC. Its translation: CASSQTGVTGYTF. The chain joins TRBV7-6 to TRBJ1-2, with D possibly TRBD1 on 5 matching bases. This CDR3 comprises 13 residues. Trimming cost V 5 bases and J 7 bases, with 14 bases left between them. Germline-derived CDR1 and CDR2 are SGHVS and FNYEAQ.

The chain combines TRBV4-2 with TRBJ1-1; perhaps TRBD1 as D (6 bases). V was pared by 1 base and J by 1 base, with 10 bases between. Germline V gene lookup returns CDR1 LGHNA and CDR2 YNFKEQ. The CDR3 spans 15 residues. The CDR3 loop is CASSQGSQGNTEAFF. CDR3 nucleotide sequence: TGTGCCAGCAGCCAAGGATCACAGGGGAACACTGAAGCTTTCTTT.

The table lists this clonotype with a few counts. The chain uses TRBV28 and TRBJ1-5, with D possibly TRBD1 on 5 matching bases. The V gene lost 5 bases and the J gene lost 1 base, with 12 bases spanning the gap. Germline V gene lookup returns CDR1 MDHEN and CDR2 SYDVKM. The CDR3 is made up of 15 amino acids. The CDR3 region has the DNA TGTGCCAGCAGTCCCGGACACGAGAGCAATCAGCCCCAGCATTTT. This sequence encodes CASSPGHESNQPQHF.

This rearrangement joins TRBV12-3 or TRBV12-4 to TRBJ2-5, with 10 bases identical to TRBD2. This CDR3 is built from 16 residues. Trimming removed 6 bases from V and 1 base from J; junction bases left unmatched: 8. The CDR3: CASRGRLAGGQETQYF. CDR3 nucleotides: TGTGCCAGCAGGGGGAGATTAGCGGGGGGCCAAGAGACCCAGTACTTC.

V and J are TRBV6-5 and TRBJ1-1; D remains unclear. Trimming took off 8 bases at V and 6 bases at J, with 13 bases between the two ends. Germline V gene lookup returns CDR1 MNHEY and CDR2 SVGAGI. This CDR3 region has 12 residues. The CDR3 nucleotides read TGTGCCAGCGGGATCTATGGCGCTGAAGCTTTCTTT. Its translation: CASGIYGAEAFF.

This sequence joins TRBV28 and TRBJ2-7; D ambiguous. The CDR3 runs 15 residues. Trimming shortened V by 4 bases and J by 5 bases, and 18 bases separated the two germline ends. Germline loops: CDR1 MDHEN, CDR2 SYDVKM. The chain's CDR3 is CASSSLRRLTDEQYF. The CDR3 DNA is TGTGCCAGCAGTTCCTTGAGGCGGCTGACCGACGAGCAGTACTTC.

The rearrangement joins TRBV12-3 or TRBV12-4 to TRBJ2-2, with TRBD2 matching 11 bases. The CDR3 covers 17 residues. V trimming: 5 bases; J trimming: 0 bases; junction bases outside the gene matches: 5. The CDR3 coding sequence is TGTGCCAGCAGTCTTCCTAGCGGGGGGACGAACACCGGGGAGCTGTTTTTT. Its protein product is CASSLPSGGTNTGELFF.

This chain links TRBV7-6 with TRBJ2-1; 7 bases are shared with TRBD2. The germline V gene encodes CDR1 SGHVS and CDR2 FNYEAQ. V shed 5 bases and J 7 bases; nucleotides not matched to a gene: 11. The CDR3 totals 15 residues. This CDR3 is CASSPMGEGRNEQFF. CDR3 coding DNA: TGTGCCAGCAGCCCCATGGGGGAGGGCAGAAATGAGCAGTTCTTC.

The chain has TRBV10-3 and TRBJ1-5; possibly TRBD1 for D (6 bases). Per germline, CDR1 ENHRY and CDR2 SYGVKD. This CDR3 is 14 amino acids long. Trimming stripped 5 bases from V and 6 bases from J, with 14 bases between. CDR3 sequence reads: CAISWEGDTQPQHF. Here the CDR3 DNA reads TGTGCCATCAGTTGGGAGGGGGACACTCAGCCCCAGCATTTT.

In its sample, this clonotype was seen a few times. The rearrangement joins TRBV12-3 or TRBV12-4 to TRBJ2-7; D is ambiguous. The CDR3 loop spans 13 amino acids. V was cut by 2 bases and J by 1 base, with 6 bases left in between. This CDR3 is CASSLSLSYEQYF. In DNA form, the CDR3 reads TGTGCCAGCAGTTTATCACTGTCCTACGAGCAGTACTTC.

This clonotype was seen more than once but under ten times. This rearrangement joins TRBV13 to TRBJ1-1; D may be TRBD1 (5 bases). Looked up from germline, CDR1 is PRHDT and CDR2 is FYEKMQ (reference sequence). The V end lost 1 base, the J end lost 5 bases, and 14 bases lay between the germline ends. The CDR3 covers 15 residues. Here the CDR3 reads CASSLALEGQTEAFF. CDR3 DNA sequence: TGTGCCAGCAGCTTAGCACTCGAGGGGCAGACTGAAGCTTTCTTT.

This clonotype showed up just a few times. The rearrangement links TRBV7-2 to TRBJ2-1, with 7 bases that match TRBD2. Germline CDR1 reads SGHTA; CDR2 reads FQGNSA. Germline trimming cut 3 bases from V and 5 bases from J; bases unmatched to any gene: 13. The CDR3 has 17 amino acids. CDR3 DNA: TGTGCCAGCAGCTTCCCCAGCGGGGCCTCCTCGAACAATGAGCAGTTCTTC. Protein: CASSFPSGASSNNEQFF.